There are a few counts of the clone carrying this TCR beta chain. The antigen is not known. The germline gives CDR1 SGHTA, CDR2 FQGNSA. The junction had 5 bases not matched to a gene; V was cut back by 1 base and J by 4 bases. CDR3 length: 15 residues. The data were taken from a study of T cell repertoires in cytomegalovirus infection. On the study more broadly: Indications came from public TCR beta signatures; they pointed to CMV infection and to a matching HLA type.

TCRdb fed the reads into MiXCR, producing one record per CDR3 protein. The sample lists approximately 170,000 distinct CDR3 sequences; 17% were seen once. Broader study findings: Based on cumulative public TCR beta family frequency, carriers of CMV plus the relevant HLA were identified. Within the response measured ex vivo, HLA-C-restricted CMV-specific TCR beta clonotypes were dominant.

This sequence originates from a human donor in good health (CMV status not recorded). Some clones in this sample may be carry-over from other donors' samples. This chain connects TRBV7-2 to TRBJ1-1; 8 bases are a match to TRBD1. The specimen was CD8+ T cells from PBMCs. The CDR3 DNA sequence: TGTGCCAGCAGCTTAGTCGGACAGGGTGGCACTGAAGCTTTCTTT. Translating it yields CASSLVGQGGTEAFF.